The entry below describes one TCR beta chain. The sample originates from a study of blood T cell repertoires in COVID-19. Across the study: Collection of acute and convalescent COVID-19 samples took place in the United States, Italy and Spain. Sample material is recorded as cDNA or gDNA derived from T cells, B-cell-depleted T cells, or PBMCs.

With 5 bases removed from V and 1 base from J, the gap between germline ends came to 11 bases. The CDR3 consists of 14 residues. Germline CDR1 SGHVS, CDR2 FQNEAQ. Original processing notes: For nucleated cells, counts were estimated from reference gene primer amplification. Repertoires were generated with immunoSEQ multiplex PCR, while TCRdb's copy carries only in-frame clones and drops some. D and trimming come from the DNA, and the V and J calls and clone size come from that table. Of about 160,000 clones detected, approximately 80% appear once; the ten largest clones hold 2.2%. The TCR sequence derives from a man aged 65 to 79 with acute or convalescent COVID-19. J is TRBJ1-1 and V is TRBV7-8, with a weak D call TRBD1 (5 bases). Sequenced input: peripheral blood. The CDR3 sequence: CASSVGLANTEAFF. As DNA, the CDR3 is TGTGCCAGCAGCGTGGGACTGGCGAACACTGAAGCTTTCTTT.